The sequence of this T cell receptor (beta chain) was determined in a study of shared clonotypes between healthy human individuals. Overall study context: CD8 memory received one plate per donor, CD8 naive two, CD4 memory three and CD4 naive three. Study-wide results and caveats: All-four-donor shared clonotypes had higher generation probabilities than non-shared clonotypes did.

The germline gives CDR1 LNHDA, CDR2 SQIVND (reference sequence). V lost 4 bases and J lost 3, with 22 bases in between. The CDR3 is 17 amino acids. Note on this clone: Its specificity is not known.

The assay ran at deep level. Sequenced by immunoSEQ multiplex PCR; TCRdb stores in-frame clones only, minus some. The repertoire holds about 1.5 million clones, with under 99% as singletons. CD45RA+ naive and CD45RA-negative memory subsets were separated from CD4+ cells. This TCR came from a man aged 25 to 40 in good health. The V call is TRBV19, the J call TRBJ2-7; D possibly uses TRBD1 or TRBD2 (5 bases each). Sequencing used naive CD4+ T cells sorted from blood. The sample's subset: CD45RA+ positively selected. CDR3 nucleotide sequence: TGTGCCAGTAGTACCCACGCGAGGGGCGCGAAAAGCTACGAGCAGTACTTC. Protein: CASSTHARGAKSYEQYF.